The T cell receptor (beta chain) under discussion was sequenced for a study of shared clonotypes between healthy human individuals. Study at large: For every donor, three CD4 naive, three CD4 memory, two CD8 naive and one CD8 memory plates were used.

Sequencing used immunoSEQ multiplex PCR; TCRdb keeps in-frame clones, though not all of them. The table shows roughly 300,000 clones, with 70% to 75% occurring only once. The CDR3 consists of 13 residues. CDR1 and CDR2 from the germline V gene are LNHDA and SQIVND (reference sequence). V was pared by 10 bases and J by 5 bases, with 10 bases of the junction left unmatched. The study's findings and limits: With a handful of donors compared, around 4.7% of naive CD4 clonotypes were shared.

Turning to this clone: The antigen is not known.

There were only Caucasian adults among the donors, and all lived in Nashville, Tennessee. This receptor was taken from a man aged 25-45 years in good health. The chain carries TRBV19 and TRBJ1-1; TRBD1 aligns across 7 bases. The source material was memory CD4+ T cells sorted from blood. Subset: CD45RA-negative fraction. As DNA, the CDR3 is TGTGCCACGAACGACAGGGAACGGACTGAAGCTTTCTTT. Its protein is CATNDRERTEAFF.